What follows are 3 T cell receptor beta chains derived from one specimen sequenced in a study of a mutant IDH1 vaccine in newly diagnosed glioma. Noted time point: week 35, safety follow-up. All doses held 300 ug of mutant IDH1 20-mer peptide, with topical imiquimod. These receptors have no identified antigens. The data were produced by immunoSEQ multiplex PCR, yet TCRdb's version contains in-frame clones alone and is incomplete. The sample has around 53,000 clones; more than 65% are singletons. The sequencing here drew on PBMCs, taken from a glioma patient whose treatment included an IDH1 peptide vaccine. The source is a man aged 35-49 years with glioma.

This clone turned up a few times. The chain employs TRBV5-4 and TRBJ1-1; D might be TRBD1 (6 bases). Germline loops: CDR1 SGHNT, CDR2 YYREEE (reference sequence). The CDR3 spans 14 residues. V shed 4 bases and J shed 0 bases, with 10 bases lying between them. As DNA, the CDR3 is TGTGCCAGCAGCATCGACAGGTTGAACACTGAAGCTTTCTTT. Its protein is CASSIDRLNTEAFF.

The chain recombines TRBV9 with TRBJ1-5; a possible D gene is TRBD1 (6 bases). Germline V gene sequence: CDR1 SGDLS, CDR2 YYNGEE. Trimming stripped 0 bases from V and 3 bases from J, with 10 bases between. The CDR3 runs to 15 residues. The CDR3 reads CASSVGQEANQPQHF. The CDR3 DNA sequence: TGTGCCAGCAGCGTAGGACAGGAGGCCAATCAGCCCCAGCATTTT.

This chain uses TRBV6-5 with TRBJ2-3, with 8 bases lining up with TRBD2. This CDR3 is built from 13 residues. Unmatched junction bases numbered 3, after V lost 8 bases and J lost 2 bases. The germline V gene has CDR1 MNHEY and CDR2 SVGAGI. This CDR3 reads CASRGGYTDTQYF. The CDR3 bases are TGTGCCAGCCGGGGGGGCTACACAGATACGCAGTATTTT.